This T cell receptor beta chain was sequenced during a study of T cell repertoires in cytomegalovirus infection (dated by TCRdb to the late 2010s). A note on the overall study: Because public TCR beta signatures pointed to carriage of CMV infection together with the matching HLA type, the HLA type of each donor mattered for the analysis. Results and caveats for the whole study, not just this receptor: In both this cohort and an independent cohort of 300 to 450 donors, the cumulative frequency of public TCR beta family members distinguished carriers of CMV infection plus the relevant HLA type. The ex vivo response was dominated by HLA-C-restricted CMV-specific TCR beta clonotypes, which also provided the single most frequent clonotype in two of eight donors.

The germline V gene (reference sequence) specifies DFQATT as CDR1 and SNEGSKA as CDR2. Trimming accounts for 1 base at V and 4 bases at J, while the number of junction bases matched to no gene is 3. Including the terminal cysteine and phenylalanine, the CDR3 comprises 14 residues. The read is trimmed to its CDR3 DNA, 42 bases read in frame from base 1. TCRdb records Illumina HiSeq 1500 as the sequencer. TCRdb trimmed the raw reads at Q25, called clones with MiXCR and kept productive beta chains. Rows are combined by CDR3 protein, so each entry shows the most common genes and DNA. The sample table contains approximately 190,000 distinct CDR3 sequences; only one count was recorded for 9.5% of them. Roughly 5% of the sample rests with the top ten. This clonotype was picked up a small number of times. There is no known antigen for this receptor. It has no much larger one-base neighbor in the sample; base qualities were not kept.

This receptor chain uses TRBV20-1 and TRBJ2-7, with 11 bases in between that match TRBD1. This clonotype originated in a human donor in good health (CMV status not recorded). Some clones in this sample may be carry-over from other donors' samples. What was sequenced was PBMCs. The CDR3 region has the sequence CSARGDRGRYEQYF. The nucleotides are TGCAGTGCTAGAGGGGACAGGGGGAGATACGAGCAGTACTTC.